This is a list of T cell receptor beta chains from one sample in a study of cytomegalovirus exposure and HLA in healthy donors. TCRdb's copy holds only in-frame clones and misses some; the assay was immunoSEQ multiplex PCR. Of approximately 150,000 clones listed, approximately 79% are singletons. The sample was PBMCs. These TCRs come from a woman aged 30 to 39 in good health and CMV-seronegative. Both conserved end residues are part of each CDR3. A D gene is named only where the DNA matches it firmly. Not every row has a clone size; where given, it reads once, few, many or a size class.

V: TRBV2; J: TRBJ2-1; size: .; D: TRBD2; DNA: TGTGCCAGCAAATTATTAGCGGGGGGCTACAATGAGCAGTTCTTC; CDR3: CASKLLAGGYNEQFF
V: TRBV6-5; J: TRBJ2-6; size: once; D: TRBD1; DNA: TGTGCCAGCAGTTCAGGGGGTGGGGCCAACGTCCTGACTTTC; CDR3: CASSSGGGANVLTF
V: TRBV5-6; J: TRBJ1-2; size: .; D: TRBD1; DNA: TGTGCCAGCAGGCAGGGACAGCTCTATGGCTACACCTTC; CDR3: CASRQGQLYGYTF
V: TRBV29-1; J: TRBJ1-2; size: .; D: TRBD1; DNA: TGCAGCGTCGGGGGACAGGGGGCTACCAACTATGGCTACACCTTC; CDR3: CSVGGQGATNYGYTF
V: TRBV7-2; J: TRBJ1-4; size: .; D: TRBD1; DNA: TGTGCCAGCAGTCACGGGACAGTAGGCGAAAAACTGTTTTTT; CDR3: CASSHGTVGEKLFF
V: TRBV19; J: TRBJ1-5; size: few; D: .; DNA: TGTGCCAGTAGTCCCCGCAGGGAGGGTCAGCCCCAGCATTTT; CDR3: CASSPRREGQPQHF
V: TRBV2; J: TRBJ1-5; size: once; D: .; DNA: TGTGCCAGCAGTCCCCAGGGAGGGTTCGATCAGCCCCAGCATTTT; CDR3: CASSPQGGFDQPQHF
V: TRBV2; J: TRBJ2-1; size: .; D: TRBD2; DNA: TGTGCCAGCAGTAGCTTACTAGCGGGGGGCTCCCCCTCCTACAATGAGCAGTTCTTC; CDR3: CASSSLLAGGSPSYNEQFF
V: TRBV21-1; J: TRBJ1-1; size: .; D: .; DNA: TGTGCCAGCACCGACAGGGGTCGAGAAGCTTTCTTT; CDR3: CASTDRGREAFF
V: TRBV5-1; J: TRBJ2-3; size: .; D: TRBD2; DNA: TGCGCCAGCAGCTTACATAGCGGGGGGGCCTCGGCGGATACGCAGTATTTT; CDR3: CASSLHSGGASADTQYF
V: TRBV5-4; J: TRBJ1-4; size: .; D: TRBD1; DNA: TGTGCCAGCAGCTTGGAGACAGGGACTAATGAAAAACTGTTTTTT; CDR3: CASSLETGTNEKLFF
V: TRBV18; J: TRBJ2-6; size: .; D: .; DNA: TGTGCCAGCTCGCCGGGGTCTCCGCTGGGGGCCAACGTCCTGACTTTC; CDR3: CASSPGSPLGANVLTF
V: TRBV6-4; J: TRBJ2-3; size: .; D: TRBD2; DNA: TGTGCCAGCAGTGGGACTAGCGGGGGGGCAGATACGCAGTATTTT; CDR3: CASSGTSGGADTQYF
V: TRBV6-1; J: TRBJ1-1; size: .; D: .; DNA: TGTGCCAGCATGGAGGATCGAGCTTTCTTT; CDR3: CASMEDRAFF
V: TRBV10-3; J: TRBJ1-2; size: once; D: .; DNA: TGTGCCATCAGTGTAGTGGACAGACTCTCCGGGGGCTACACCTTC; CDR3: CAISVVDRLSGGYTF
V: TRBV6-1; J: TRBJ1-5; size: .; D: .; DNA: TGTGCCAGCGCGCCCGAGGGTCAGCCCCAGCATTTT; CDR3: CASAPEGQPQHF
V: TRBV5-1; J: TRBJ1-1; size: .; D: .; DNA: TGCGCCAGCAGCTTCGTGCGAGACAGCCCTGGAGCTTTCTTT; CDR3: CASSFVRDSPGAFF
V: TRBV9; J: TRBJ1-6; size: .; D: TRBD1; DNA: TGTGCCAGCAGCCTCCGGGACAGGGCCCCCGGTAATTCACCCCTCCACTTT; CDR3: CASSLRDRAPGNSPLHF
V: TRBV4-1; J: TRBJ1-1; size: .; D: TRBD1; DNA: TGCGCCAGCAGCCAAGACATGGACAGGGTCAGAGCTTTCTTT; CDR3: CASSQDMDRVRAFF
V: TRBV7-8; J: TRBJ1-5; size: .; D: .; DNA: TGTGCCAGCAGCTTAGGTTCGGGTCAGCCCCAGCATTTT; CDR3: CASSLGSGQPQHF
V: TRBV12-5; J: TRBJ2-3; size: .; D: TRBD1; DNA: TGTGCTAGTGGCCCCGCGGACAGGGGAACAGATACGCAGTATTTT; CDR3: CASGPADRGTDTQYF
V: TRBV5-8; J: TRBJ1-5; size: few; D: .; DNA: TGTGCCAGCAGCTCTACCACAGGGTCCAATCAGCCCCAGCATTTT; CDR3: CASSSTTGSNQPQHF
V: TRBV7-8; J: TRBJ1-1; size: .; D: .; DNA: TGTGCCAGCAGCCCAGGGGCGCGAACGAACACTGAAGCTTTCTTT; CDR3: CASSPGARTNTEAFF
V: TRBV9; J: TRBJ2-7; size: .; D: .; DNA: TGTGCCAGCAGCCCGCGGTACGGCTCCTACGAGCAGTACTTC; CDR3: CASSPRYGSYEQYF